This T cell receptor (beta chain) is from a study of cytomegalovirus exposure and HLA in healthy donors. The CDR3 covers 12 residues. V gave up 0 bases and J gave up 5 bases, with 4 bases separating them. CDR1 is SGHNT and CDR2 is YYREEE in the germline V gene (reference sequence). Primers for the PCR totalled 60 Vbeta and 13 Jbeta. Profiled with immunoSEQ multiplex PCR; TCRdb holds only in-frame clones, not every one. The sample yields roughly 120,000 clones, 65% to 85% seen once. This clonotype was obtained from a man aged 30 to 39 in good health and CMV-seropositive. The sample consisted of PBMCs. The V and J genes are TRBV5-4 and TRBJ2-3; no clear D. The chain's CDR3 is CASSLDRDTQYF. The CDR3 DNA follows: TGTGCCAGCAGCTTGGATAGAGATACGCAGTATTTT.